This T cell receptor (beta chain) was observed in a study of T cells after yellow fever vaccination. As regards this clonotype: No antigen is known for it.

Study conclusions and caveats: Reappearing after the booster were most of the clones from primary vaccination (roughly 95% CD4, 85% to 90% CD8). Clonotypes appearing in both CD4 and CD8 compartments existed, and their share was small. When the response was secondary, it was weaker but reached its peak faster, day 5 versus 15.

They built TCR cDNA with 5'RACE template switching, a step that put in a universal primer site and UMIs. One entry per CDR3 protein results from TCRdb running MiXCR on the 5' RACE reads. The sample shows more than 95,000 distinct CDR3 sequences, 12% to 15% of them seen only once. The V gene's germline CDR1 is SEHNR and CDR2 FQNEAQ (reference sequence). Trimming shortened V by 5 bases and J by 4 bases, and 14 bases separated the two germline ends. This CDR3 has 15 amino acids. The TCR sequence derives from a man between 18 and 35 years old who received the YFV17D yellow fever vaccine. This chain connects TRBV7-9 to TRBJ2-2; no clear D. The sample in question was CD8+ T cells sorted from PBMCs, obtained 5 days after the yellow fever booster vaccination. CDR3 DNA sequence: TGTGCCAGCAGCCCCCTGGCCCCCACCACCGGGGAGCTGTTTTTT. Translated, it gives CASSPLAPTTGELFF.